This is a list of T cell receptor beta chains from one sample in a study of blood T cell repertoires in COVID-19. TCRdb's copy holds only in-frame clones and misses some; the assay was immunoSEQ multiplex PCR. This repertoire shows about 67,000 clones, more than 75% found once; its top ten account for about 6%. Input material: peripheral blood. These TCRs come from a woman in her sixties with acute or convalescent COVID-19. The CDR3 runs from the conserved cysteine through the conserved F or W. A D gene is named only where the DNA matches it firmly.

TRBJ1-6,TRBV19,TRBD1,TGTGCCAGTAGTGCTCAAGACAGGGTCCAAGCTTCACCCCTCCACTTT,CASSAQDRVQASPLHF
TRBJ2-1,TRBV7-8,TRBD2,TGTGCCAGCAGCCCACAGACTAGCGGGGGGCACAATGAGCAGTTCTTC,CASSPQTSGGHNEQFF
TRBJ1-3,TRBV12-3/TRBV12-4,-,TGTGCCAGCAGTTTAGCGGGCGGGCACACCATATATTTT,CASSLAGGHTIYF
TRBJ2-5,TRBV5-1,TRBD2,TGCGCCAGCAGCTTAGGGCTAGCGGGGGTTATCCAAGAGACCCAGTACTTC,CASSLGLAGVIQETQYF
TRBJ1-1,TRBV7-2,-,TGTGCCAGCAGCTTCCCAACAGGGTACACTGAAGCTTTCTTT,CASSFPTGYTEAFF
TRBJ1-4,TRBV28,-,TGTGCCAGCAGTTCCCAGTGGCAGGGAGGTTATGAAAAACTGTTTTTT,CASSSQWQGGYEKLFF
TRBJ2-1,TRBV19,TRBD2,TGTGCCAGTAGTATCCAGCGGGGGCTCTCCTACAATGAGCAGTTCTTC,CASSIQRGLSYNEQFF
TRBJ1-5,TRBV3-1/TRBV3-2,-,TGTGCCAGCAGCCAGGGAGCGAATCAGCCCCAGCATTTT,CASSQGANQPQHF
TRBJ1-1,TRBV2,-,TGTTCAAACTACCGAGGGGAGGGTCCTGAAGCTTTCTTT,CSNYRGEGPEAFF
TRBJ2-6,TRBV7-2,TRBD1,TGTGCCAGCAGCTCGGGACAGAGCCTCTCTGGGGCCAACGTCCTGACTTTC,CASSSGQSLSGANVLTF
TRBJ2-3,TRBV28,TRBD2,TGTGCCAGCAGCCCGGGACGCGGGGGGGTTCATAGCACAGATACGCAGTATTTT,CASSPGRGGVHSTDTQYF